This T cell receptor (beta chain) was captured by sequencing in a study of human T cells and chemical hapten exposure. The CDR3 covers 14 residues. The junction had 7 bases not matched to a gene; V was cut back by 6 bases and J by 5 bases. Germline CDR1 is LGHDT and CDR2 is YNNKEL (reference sequence). One entry per CDR3 protein, called by TCRdb with MiXCR from the RACE reads. Of about 97,000 distinct CDR3 sequences in the sample, 27% were seen once. The time point denotes: patch test 3, about 24 weeks after DPC sensitization. As to treatment: therapeutic diphenylcyclopropenone sensitization with weekly scalp DPC.

The chain carries TRBV3-1 and TRBJ2-1, with TRBD1 matching over 7 bases. The receptor comes from a man aged 35-49 years with alopecia areata. Some clones in this sample may be carry-over from other donors' samples. Sequencing used whole blood, obtained in connection with sensitization to the hapten diphenylcyclopropenone (DPC). CDR3 sequence (DNA): TGTGCCAGCAGAACCGGGACAGCAAACAATGAGCAGTTCTTC. It yields the protein CASRTGTANNEQFF.